These T cell receptor beta chains were read from a single sample in a study of blood T cell repertoires in COVID-19. TCRdb's table, derived via immunoSEQ multiplex PCR, lists solely in-frame clones and lacks some. This sample has some 200,000 clones, with roughly 84% found just once. The sample was peripheral blood. The receptor set was obtained from an elderly woman with active or convalescent COVID-19. Each CDR3 is given with its conserved first and last residue. The D gene is left open where the match is weak. Rows give clone size only sometimes, using once, few, many, or a class for an expanded clone.

J gene: TRBJ1-1; V gene: TRBV19; CDR3 length: 14; clone size: few; D gene: TRBD1; CDR3 protein: CASRRTGGVTEAFF; CDR3 DNA: TGTGCCAGTAGGAGGACAGGGGGGGTTACTGAAGCTTTCTTT
J gene: TRBJ1-5; V gene: TRBV9; CDR3 length: 15; clone size: .; D gene: .; CDR3 protein: CASSVGGGAGQPQHF; CDR3 DNA: TGTGCCAGCAGCGTAGGAGGAGGGGCCGGTCAGCCCCAGCATTTT
J gene: TRBJ2-7; V gene: TRBV6-2/TRBV6-3; CDR3 length: 16; clone size: .; D gene: TRBD1; CDR3 protein: CASSLDAGTGTYEQYF; CDR3 DNA: TGTGCCAGCAGTTTAGACGCCGGGACAGGGACCTACGAGCAGTACTTC
J gene: TRBJ2-5; V gene: TRBV6-2/TRBV6-3; CDR3 length: 17; clone size: few; D gene: TRBD1; CDR3 protein: CASSFLQGAPGKETQYF; CDR3 DNA: TGTGCCAGCAGTTTTCTCCAGGGGGCGCCGGGGAAAGAGACCCAGTACTTC
J gene: TRBJ1-2; V gene: TRBV14; CDR3 length: 15; clone size: .; D gene: .; CDR3 protein: CASSQNYQGLGGYTF; CDR3 DNA: TGTGCCAGCAGCCAAAATTATCAGGGACTCGGCGGCTACACCTTC
J gene: TRBJ1-3; V gene: TRBV7-6; CDR3 length: 16; clone size: .; D gene: .; CDR3 protein: CASSLVTGTTGNTIYF; CDR3 DNA: TGTGCCAGCAGCTTAGTGACAGGCACAACTGGAAACACCATATATTTT
J gene: TRBJ1-2; V gene: TRBV7-9; CDR3 length: 14; clone size: .; D gene: TRBD1; CDR3 protein: CASSPRQGTDGYTF; CDR3 DNA: TGTGCCAGCAGTCCGAGACAGGGGACCGATGGCTACACCTTC
J gene: TRBJ2-3; V gene: TRBV7-3; CDR3 length: 15; clone size: .; D gene: TRBD2; CDR3 protein: CASSLPGTSEDTQYF; CDR3 DNA: TGTGCCAGCAGCTTACCTGGGACTAGCGAAGATACGCAGTATTTT
J gene: TRBJ2-3; V gene: TRBV5-1; CDR3 length: 15; clone size: .; D gene: .; CDR3 protein: CASSLARDITDTQYF; CDR3 DNA: TGCGCCAGCAGCTTGGCCAGGGACATCACAGATACGCAGTATTTT
J gene: TRBJ1-1; V gene: TRBV7-2; CDR3 length: 16; clone size: many; D gene: .; CDR3 protein: CASSPPRGGDNTEAFF; CDR3 DNA: TGTGCCAGCAGCCCTCCTCGAGGCGGGGATAACACTGAAGCTTTCTTT
J gene: TRBJ1-1; V gene: TRBV15; CDR3 length: 14; clone size: .; D gene: .; CDR3 protein: CATSRAGGYTEAFF; CDR3 DNA: TGTGCCACCAGCAGAGCGGGGGGCTACACTGAAGCTTTCTTT
J gene: TRBJ1-6; V gene: TRBV7-2; CDR3 length: 15; clone size: .; D gene: TRBD1; CDR3 protein: CASSFRGTGNSPLHF; CDR3 DNA: TGTGCCAGCAGCTTCCGAGGGACAGGGAATTCACCCCTCCACTTT
J gene: TRBJ2-5; V gene: TRBV2; CDR3 length: 16; clone size: .; D gene: TRBD2; CDR3 protein: CASTRLAGGPQETQYF; CDR3 DNA: TGTGCCAGCACTCGACTAGCGGGGGGGCCTCAAGAGACCCAGTACTTC
J gene: TRBJ2-7; V gene: TRBV19; CDR3 length: 14; clone size: .; D gene: .; CDR3 protein: CASSGTGPSYEQYF; CDR3 DNA: TGTGCCAGTAGTGGAACAGGTCCTTCCTACGAGCAGTACTTC
J gene: TRBJ2-7; V gene: TRBV4-3; CDR3 length: 13; clone size: .; D gene: TRBD1; CDR3 protein: CASSYRGAREQYF; CDR3 DNA: TGCGCCAGCAGCTACAGGGGAGCGAGGGAGCAGTACTTC
J gene: TRBJ1-1; V gene: TRBV5-4; CDR3 length: 14; clone size: .; D gene: TRBD1; CDR3 protein: CASSMTGYSTEAFF; CDR3 DNA: TGTGCCAGCAGCATGACAGGGTACAGCACTGAAGCTTTCTTT
J gene: TRBJ1-2; V gene: TRBV5-4; CDR3 length: 15; clone size: .; D gene: TRBD1; CDR3 protein: CASSQDRGRDYGYTF; CDR3 DNA: TGTGCCAGCAGCCAGGACAGGGGGCGCGACTATGGCTACACCTTC
J gene: TRBJ2-5; V gene: TRBV3-1/TRBV3-2; CDR3 length: 12; clone size: .; D gene: .; CDR3 protein: CASSQAGETQYF; CDR3 DNA: TGTGCCAGCAGCCAGGCGGGGGAGACCCAGTACTTC
J gene: TRBJ2-1; V gene: TRBV7-9; CDR3 length: 14; clone size: .; D gene: TRBD1; CDR3 protein: CASSRQGGGNEQFF; CDR3 DNA: TGTGCCAGCAGCAGACAGGGTGGGGGCAATGAGCAGTTCTTC
J gene: TRBJ2-2; V gene: TRBV9; CDR3 length: 14; clone size: .; D gene: TRBD1; CDR3 protein: CASTGTGMGGELFF; CDR3 DNA: TGTGCCAGCACAGGGACAGGGATGGGCGGGGAGCTGTTTTTT
J gene: TRBJ2-7; V gene: TRBV6-5; CDR3 length: 14; clone size: .; D gene: TRBD2; CDR3 protein: CAIKNRDYSYEQYF; CDR3 DNA: TGTGCCATTAAAAACCGGGACTACTCCTACGAGCAGTACTTC
J gene: TRBJ1-1; V gene: TRBV10-3; CDR3 length: 13; clone size: .; D gene: .; CDR3 protein: CAISELGSDEAFF; CDR3 DNA: TGTGCCATCAGTGAACTTGGGAGCGATGAAGCTTTCTTT
J gene: TRBJ2-7; V gene: TRBV11-1; CDR3 length: 13; clone size: .; D gene: TRBD2; CDR3 protein: CASSWGGSYEQYF; CDR3 DNA: TGTGCCAGCAGCTGGGGCGGGAGTTACGAGCAGTACTTC
J gene: TRBJ2-6; V gene: TRBV6-1; CDR3 length: 16; clone size: .; D gene: .; CDR3 protein: CASSDRGASGANVLTF; CDR3 DNA: TGTGCCAGCAGTGATCGGGGGGCGTCAGGGGCCAACGTCCTGACTTTC
J gene: TRBJ2-7; V gene: TRBV7-9; CDR3 length: 14; clone size: .; D gene: TRBD1; CDR3 protein: CASSAGQAAYEQYF; CDR3 DNA: TGTGCCAGCAGCGCCGGACAGGCTGCCTACGAGCAGTACTTC
J gene: TRBJ1-2; V gene: TRBV19; CDR3 length: 14; clone size: .; D gene: TRBD1; CDR3 protein: CATKFRTGSYGYTF; CDR3 DNA: TGTGCCACCAAATTCCGGACAGGAAGCTATGGCTACACCTTC
J gene: TRBJ1-4; V gene: TRBV7-2; CDR3 length: 18; clone size: .; D gene: TRBD1; CDR3 protein: CASSLDRGLTISDEKLFF; CDR3 DNA: TGTGCCAGCAGCTTAGACAGGGGCCTAACGATCAGTGATGAAAAACTGTTTTTT
J gene: TRBJ2-7; V gene: TRBV9; CDR3 length: 14; clone size: once; D gene: .; CDR3 protein: CASSPRHSSYEQYF; CDR3 DNA: TGTGCCAGCAGCCCCCGACATAGCTCCTACGAGCAGTACTTC
J gene: TRBJ2-2; V gene: TRBV19; CDR3 length: 15; clone size: .; D gene: .; CDR3 protein: CASSISGALTGELFF; CDR3 DNA: TGTGCCAGTAGTATCTCGGGAGCACTCACCGGGGAGCTGTTTTTT
J gene: TRBJ1-2; V gene: TRBV30; CDR3 length: 16; clone size: .; D gene: .; CDR3 protein: CAWSRKSLQGNYGYTF; CDR3 DNA: TGTGCCTGGAGCCGCAAAAGTCTACAGGGCAACTATGGCTACACCTTC
J gene: TRBJ1-1; V gene: TRBV28; CDR3 length: 16; clone size: .; D gene: .; CDR3 protein: CASSPSGREGNTEAFF; CDR3 DNA: TGTGCCAGCAGTCCCTCCGGAAGGGAGGGGAACACTGAAGCTTTCTTT
J gene: TRBJ2-3; V gene: TRBV21-1; CDR3 length: 16; clone size: .; D gene: .; CDR3 protein: CASSPMEGGSTDTQYF; CDR3 DNA: TGTGCCAGCAGCCCTATGGAGGGGGGGAGCACAGATACGCAGTATTTT
J gene: TRBJ1-6; V gene: TRBV27; CDR3 length: 13; clone size: .; D gene: .; CDR3 protein: CASSPWGDYALHF; CDR3 DNA: TGTGCCAGCAGTCCTTGGGGGGATTACGCCCTCCACTTT
J gene: TRBJ2-5; V gene: TRBV30; CDR3 length: 13; clone size: .; D gene: TRBD2; CDR3 protein: CACARGTQETQYF; CDR3 DNA: TGTGCCTGCGCGCGGGGGACCCAAGAGACCCAGTACTTC
J gene: TRBJ2-2; V gene: TRBV10-3; CDR3 length: 17; clone size: .; D gene: TRBD2; CDR3 protein: CAISATRSGTTTGELFF; CDR3 DNA: TGTGCCATCAGTGCTACGAGGAGCGGGACCACCACCGGGGAGCTGTTTTTT
J gene: TRBJ2-3; V gene: TRBV4-1; CDR3 length: 19; clone size: once; D gene: TRBD2; CDR3 protein: CASSPYGTSGGARADTQYF; CDR3 DNA: TGCGCCAGCAGCCCCTATGGAACTAGCGGGGGGGCAAGAGCAGATACGCAGTATTTT
J gene: TRBJ2-7; V gene: TRBV7-9; CDR3 length: 16; clone size: .; D gene: TRBD2; CDR3 protein: CASSLRDTSGSREQYF; CDR3 DNA: TGTGCCAGCAGCTTAAGGGACACTAGCGGGAGTCGGGAGCAGTACTTC
J gene: TRBJ1-1; V gene: TRBV6-5; CDR3 length: 14; clone size: once; D gene: .; CDR3 protein: CASSYRQGKTEAFF; CDR3 DNA: TGTGCCAGCAGTTACCGGCAGGGAAAGACTGAAGCTTTCTTT
J gene: TRBJ2-3; V gene: TRBV5-5; CDR3 length: 15; clone size: .; D gene: TRBD1; CDR3 protein: CASSLAGGQGDTQYF; CDR3 DNA: TGTGCCAGCAGCTTGGCGGGAGGACAGGGGGATACGCAGTATTTT
J gene: TRBJ2-3; V gene: TRBV19; CDR3 length: 17; clone size: .; D gene: TRBD1; CDR3 protein: CASSLQGQTKSTDTQYF; CDR3 DNA: TGTGCCAGTAGTCTTCAGGGACAGACGAAGAGCACAGATACGCAGTATTTT
J gene: TRBJ2-7; V gene: TRBV7-2; CDR3 length: 17; clone size: .; D gene: TRBD1; CDR3 protein: CASILDRGGPLAYEQYF; CDR3 DNA: TGTGCCAGCATATTGGACAGGGGCGGCCCTTTGGCATACGAGCAGTACTTC
J gene: TRBJ2-2; V gene: TRBV24-1; CDR3 length: 16; clone size: .; D gene: .; CDR3 protein: CATSKGPLGRSGELFF; CDR3 DNA: TGTGCCACCTCCAAGGGGCCCCTCGGTAGATCCGGGGAGCTGTTTTTT
J gene: TRBJ1-2; V gene: TRBV2; CDR3 length: 14; clone size: .; D gene: TRBD1; CDR3 protein: CASSAVKGAGGYTF; CDR3 DNA: TGTGCCAGCAGTGCCGTGAAGGGGGCAGGCGGCTACACCTTC
J gene: TRBJ2-5; V gene: TRBV30; CDR3 length: 13; clone size: .; D gene: TRBD2; CDR3 protein: CAWNVGLGETQYF; CDR3 DNA: TGTGCCTGGAACGTCGGACTAGGAGAGACCCAGTACTTC